This TCR beta chain is drawn from a study of cytomegalovirus exposure and HLA in healthy donors. Germline assignment: CDR1 MNHNS and CDR2 SASEGT. The ends were cut back, 9 bases at V and 0 bases at J, with 12 bases in the middle. The length of the CDR3 is 14 residues. On this clone: The target antigen is unknown.

The study, taken as a whole, reports: Sequence variants that were highly shared formed a cluster that was likely a sequencing artifact.

The study ran its PCR with 60 Vbeta and 13 Jbeta primers. The table came from immunoSEQ multiplex PCR; TCRdb's copy has only in-frame clones and leaves some out. This table has about 140,000 clones, around 83% appearing once. The TCR sequence derives from a male donor in good health and CMV-seropositive. Sequencing used PBMCs. The gene calls are TRBV6-1 and TRBJ1-5; a weak D match, TRBD1 (5 bases). CDR3 region: CASTGLLSNQPQHF. The CDR3 nucleotides read TGTGCCAGTACGGGACTCCTTAGCAATCAGCCCCAGCATTTT.